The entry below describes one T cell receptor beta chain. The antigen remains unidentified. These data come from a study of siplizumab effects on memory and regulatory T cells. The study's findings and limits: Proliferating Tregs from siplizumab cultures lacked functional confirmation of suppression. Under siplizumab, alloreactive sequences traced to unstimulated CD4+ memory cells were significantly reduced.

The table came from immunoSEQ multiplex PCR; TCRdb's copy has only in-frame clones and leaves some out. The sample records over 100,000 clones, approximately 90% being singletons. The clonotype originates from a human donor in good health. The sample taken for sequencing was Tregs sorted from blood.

CDR3 DNA: TGTGCCAGCAGTTCGAGACATGAGCAGTACTTC. It specifies CASSSRHEQYF. The chain has TRBV6-5 and TRBJ2-7; D unresolved. The germline V gene has CDR1 MNHEY and CDR2 SVGAGI. The CDR3 covers 11 residues. With 4 bases removed from V and 7 bases from J, the gap between germline ends came to 8 bases.